The 15 T cell receptor beta chains presented below share a single source sample, sequenced in a study of OX40 agonist ivuxolimab in advanced cancers. Libraries were prepared by immunoSEQ multiplex PCR; TCRdb keeps only in-frame clonotypes and omits some of them. The table has approximately 43,000 clones, around 85% seen once. The sequencing here drew on CD4+ or CD8+ T cells sorted from blood, taken in a trial of the OX40 agonist ivuxolimab. Source of these receptors: an adult with an advanced solid tumor such as melanoma, head and neck, liver or kidney cancer.

This clone is a singleton in its sample. V usage is TRBV28 and J usage is TRBJ1-5; no definite D call. This CDR3 spans 15 amino acids. The ends were cut back, 2 bases at V and 11 bases at J, with 19 bases in the middle. CDR1 is MDHEN and CDR2 is SYDVKM in the germline V gene. This CDR3 reads CASSLRRGRRATQHF. CDR3 nucleotide sequence: TGTGCCAGCAGTTTACGGCGGGGAAGGCGGGCGACCCAGCATTTT.

CDR3 region: CASSQDQGASYNEQFF. The CDR3 DNA reads as TGTGCCAGCAGCCAAGACCAGGGGGCCTCCTACAATGAGCAGTTCTTC. The rearrangement joins TRBV4-2 to TRBJ2-1; 8 bases align to TRBD1. Germline-derived CDR1 and CDR2 are LGHNA and YNFKEQ. With V trimmed by 0 bases and J by 0 bases, 1 base remained unmatched. The CDR3 is 16 residues long.

The chain is built from TRBV19 and TRBJ1-5; a weak D match, TRBD1 (6 bases). Trimming stripped 7 bases from V and 0 bases from J, with 25 bases between. Looked up from germline, CDR1 is LNHDA and CDR2 is SQIVND (reference sequence). CDR3 length equals 19 residues. CDR3 region: CASNARGRLLFNSNQPQHF. Written as DNA, the CDR3 is TGTGCCAGTAACGCCAGGGGCCGATTGCTTTTTAATAGCAATCAGCCCCAGCATTTT.

The chain combines TRBV30 with TRBJ2-1; D remains unclear. V lost 5 bases to trimming and J lost 8 bases, with 4 bases between them. Per germline, CDR1 GTSNPN and CDR2 SVGIG (reference sequence). The CDR3 covers 9 residues. The DNA for the CDR3 is TGTGCCTGGCTGGATGAGCAGTTCTTC. Its translation is CAWLDEQFF.

This sequence joins TRBV11-2 and TRBJ2-1; weak D call: TRBD2 (7 bases). This CDR3 is 16 amino acids long. V lost 6 bases to trimming and J lost 7 bases, with 22 bases between them. The germline gives CDR1 SGHAT, CDR2 FQNNGV. CDR3 DNA: TGTGCCAGCAGGGTTTTAGGGGGAGCGGGGAGGAATGAGCAGTTCTTC. This gives the protein CASRVLGGAGRNEQFF. The full variable domain, its missing parts supplied by reference TRBV11-2 and TRBJ2-1, is EAGVAQSPRYKIIEKRQSVAFWCNPISGHATLYWYQQILGQGPKLLIQFQNNGVVDDSQLPKDRFSAERLKGVDSTLKIQPAKLEDSAVYLCASRVLGGAGRNEQFFGPGTRLTVL.

J is TRBJ2-3 and V is TRBV27; D may be TRBD2 (5 bases). Between the trimmed V and J ends, which lost 4 bases and 11 bases, there was a span of 16 bases. Germline values: CDR1 MNHEY, CDR2 SMNVEV (reference sequence). The length of the CDR3 is 13 residues. CDR3 nucleotides: TGTGCCAGCAGTTCCAGGACGCTCAGCGGGCAGTATTTT. Its protein is CASSSRTLSGQYF.

This clone was picked up a small number of times. The chain uses TRBV6-5 and TRBJ1-2; D not resolved. The CDR3 contains 12 residues. V gave up 10 bases and J gave up 4 bases, with 13 bases separating them. Germline V lookup: CDR1 MNHEY, CDR2 SVGAGI. CDR3 protein: CAIQSRAYGYTF. The CDR3 coding sequence is TGTGCCATCCAATCGAGGGCCTATGGCTACACCTTC.

The chain carries TRBV15 and TRBJ2-3; 8 bases are a match to TRBD2. CDR1 is LNHNV, CDR2 YYDKDF, per germline (reference sequence). Trimming at V came to 1 base and at J to 4 bases, leaving 4 bases not matched to a gene. The CDR3 contains 15 residues. For the CDR3, the DNA is TGTGCCACCAGCAGAGTCCTAGCGGGCGCAGATACGCAGTATTTT. It encodes CATSRVLAGADTQYF. The variable domain in full, completed from reference TRBV15 and TRBJ2-3, reads DAMVIQNPRYQVTQFGKPVTLSCSQTLNHNVMYWYQQKSSQAPKLLFHYYDKDFNNEADTPDNFQSRRPNTSFCFLDIRSPGLGDTAMYLCATSRVLAGADTQYFGPGTRLTVL.

The chain is built from TRBV19 and TRBJ2-1; 11 nucleotides agree with TRBD2. V shed 3 bases and J 8 bases; nucleotides not matched to a gene: 6. Germline CDR1 LNHDA, CDR2 SQIVND (reference sequence). This CDR3 contains 15 residues. The chain's CDR3 is CASSIISGRAYEQFF. In DNA, the CDR3 is TGTGCCAGTAGTATTATTAGCGGGAGGGCCTATGAGCAGTTCTTC.

The chain recombines TRBV29-1 with TRBJ1-2; TRBD1 is a possible D gene (6 bases). V was pared by 3 bases and J by 5 bases, with 10 bases between. Germline-derived CDR1 and CDR2 are SQVTM and ANQGSEA. The CDR3 sequence is 12 residues long. The CDR3 reads CSVETGGYGYTF. The CDR3 nucleotides read TGCAGCGTTGAGACAGGCGGGTATGGCTACACCTTC.

V usage is TRBV29-1 and J usage is TRBJ2-7; D possibly corresponds to TRBD1 (6 bases). The CDR3 is 12 amino acids. V was pared by 5 bases and J by 4 bases, with 12 bases between. Germline V gives CDR1 SQVTM, CDR2 ANQGSEA. CDR3 loop: CSVTTDRYEQYF. In DNA, the CDR3 is TGCAGCGTTACTACTGACAGGTACGAGCAGTACTTC.

The genes are TRBV11-3 and TRBJ2-3; D may be TRBD1 (6 bases). Trimming took off 0 bases at V and 0 bases at J, with 10 bases between the two ends. Germline V CDR1 and CDR2: SGHNT, YENEEA. The length of the CDR3 is 16 residues. CDR3 bases: TGTGCCAGCAGCTTAGAGGACAGCGCTAGCACAGATACGCAGTATTTT. Translated, it gives CASSLEDSASTDTQYF.

The rearrangement joins TRBV5-1 to TRBJ1-1, with TRBD1 matching 8 bases. V was pared by 4 bases and J by 7 bases, with 12 bases of the junction left unmatched. The germline gives CDR1 SGHRS, CDR2 YFSETQ. The CDR3 covers 15 residues. CDR3 DNA sequence: TGCGCCAGCAGCACCCGGACAGGGTCATCGAATGAAGCTTTCTTT. Translating it yields CASSTRTGSSNEAFF.

The V gene is TRBV6-5, the J gene TRBJ1-4; tentative D call: TRBD1 (5 bases). This CDR3 region has 15 residues. V was clipped by 0 bases and J by 5 bases, with 10 bases between them. Germline V CDR1 and CDR2: MNHEY, SVGAGI. The CDR3: CASSYSSRGNEKLFF. CDR3 coding DNA: TGTGCCAGCAGTTACTCGTCCCGGGGGAATGAAAAACTGTTTTTT.

The chain couples TRBV7-9 to TRBJ2-1; D not certain. Germline CDR1 and CDR2: SEHNR and FQNEAQ (reference sequence). V gave up 5 bases and J gave up 5 bases, with 10 bases separating them. This CDR3 has 13 residues. The CDR3 here is CASSPFANNEQFF. DNA of the CDR3: TGTGCCAGCAGCCCCTTTGCAAACAATGAGCAGTTCTTC.